The next 9 T cell receptor beta chains were all read from a single sample in a study of identical twins' blood T cells. TCRdb analysed the 5' RACE reads with MiXCR anew, one entry per CDR3 protein. Here the sample spans a few hundred thousand distinct CDR3 sequences, roughly 31% being singletons. Sequencing input: PBMCs. The receptor source for this set is a woman aged 18 to 50 in good health.

Concerning this clonotype itself: One end of the junction is discordant with germline, which a read error may explain. The chain carries TRBV7-9 and TRBJ1-4, with D possibly TRBD1 on 5 matching bases. The V gene's germline CDR1 is SEHNR and CDR2 FQNEAQ (reference sequence). This CDR3 comprises 12 residues. CDR3 DNA: TGTGCCAGCAGCTTGTTGGGGGAAAAACTGGTTTTT. This sequence encodes CASSLLGEKLVF.

CDR3 region: CASSLKCSGEPQHF. The CDR3 DNA reads as TGTGCCAGCAGCTTGAAGTGTTCAGGGGAACCCCAGCATTTT. This chain links TRBV5-6 with TRBJ1-5; D might be TRBD1 (6 bases). Germline loops: CDR1 SGHDT, CDR2 YYEEEE. CDR3 size: 14 residues. V shed 1 base and J shed 10 bases, with 15 bases lying between them.

The gene calls are TRBV11-2 and TRBJ1-3; D is perhaps TRBD1 (5 bases). CDR1 SGHAT and CDR2 FQNNGV come from the germline V gene. The CDR3 is 12 residues long. With 5 bases removed from V and 10 bases from J, the gap between germline ends came to 12 bases. The CDR3 DNA is TGTGCCAGCAGCGAACAGGTTATGACCATATATTTT. Translated: CASSEQVMTIYF.

The chain has TRBV4-2 and TRBJ1-4, with 8 bases identical to TRBD1. Germline V gene data show CDR1 as LGHNA and CDR2 as YNFKEQ. With 3 bases clipped from V and 8 bases from J, the junction kept 8 bases outside the gene matches. The CDR3 contains 15 residues. CDR3 amino acids: CASSHPQGVGEKLFF. The CDR3 DNA sequence: TGTGCCAGCAGCCACCCACAGGGGGTGGGAGAAAAACTGTTTTTT.

This clonotype was seen many times. This chain links TRBV12-3 or TRBV12-4 with TRBJ2-2; a weak D match, TRBD2 (7 bases). The CDR3 totals 15 residues. The V end was cut by 2 bases, the J end by 4 bases, with 11 bases between. The CDR3 protein is CASSLRGAVTGELFF. The CDR3 coding sequence is TGTGCCAGCAGTTTACGGGGGGCGGTCACCGGGGAGCTGTTTTTT.

CDR3 amino acids: CSVAGGANQPQHF. The CDR3 bases are TGCAGCGTGGCGGGCGGCGCCAATCAGCCCCAGCATTTT. The genes are TRBV29-1 and TRBJ1-5, with D hard to call. V gave up 6 bases and J gave up 3 bases, with 12 bases separating them. Germline assignment: CDR1 SQVTM and CDR2 ANQGSEA. The CDR3 has 13 amino acids.

The V gene is TRBV20-1, the J gene TRBJ1-5; no clear D. The germline V gene encodes CDR1 DFQATT and CDR2 SNEGSKA (reference sequence). V was pared by 1 base and J by 3 bases, with 13 bases between. The CDR3 runs 15 residues. CDR3 nucleotides: TGCAGTGCTAGAGTCCTTGGACTGCACAATCAGCCCCAGCATTTT. The encoded protein is CSARVLGLHNQPQHF.

This clonotype has only a few counts. This chain connects TRBV25-1 to TRBJ1-3, with 10 positions matching TRBD1. The CDR3 extends over 15 amino acids. Germline CDR1 and CDR2: MGHDK and SYGVNS. The ends lost 4 bases at V and 4 bases at J; junction bases unmatched: 4. CDR3 amino acids: CASSAQGQGGNTIYF. CDR3 nucleotides: TGTGCCAGCAGTGCCCAGGGACAGGGGGGAAACACCATATATTTT.

This sequence joins TRBV7-2 and TRBJ2-2; D gene uncertain. The CDR3 runs 13 residues. The V and J ends lost 5 bases and 7 bases respectively, with 11 bases between them. Germline V gene data show CDR1 as SGHTA and CDR2 as FQGNSA. Here the CDR3 DNA reads TGTGCCAGCAGCACCACGAGAGACGGGGAGCTGTTTTTT. It is translated as CASSTTRDGELFF.